This entry lists 12 T cell receptor beta chains sequenced from one sample in a study of blood T cells in healthy people across ages. Combining a sample-barcoded 5' primer with a J-beta primer mix, a second PCR ran for about 7 to 11 cycles. TCRdb passed the 5' RACE reads through MiXCR, listing each CDR3 protein once. The table has 1.5 million to 2 million distinct CDR3 sequences, around 40% seen once. The sequencing sample was made of blood. These receptors came from a human donor in good health.

V gene TRBV7-3 combines with J gene TRBJ2-5; 9 nucleotides align to TRBD2. Germline lookup yields CDR1 SGHTA and CDR2 FQGTGA. The CDR3 is 14 amino acids. The junction had 6 bases not matched to a gene; V was cut back by 8 bases and J by 2 bases. The CDR3 loop reads CASSQRGEQETQYF. The CDR3 DNA reads as TGTGCCAGCTCGCAGCGGGGGGAACAAGAGACCCAGTACTTC. Looking up the rest from reference TRBV7-3 and TRBJ2-5 gives the full variable domain: GAGVSQTPSNKVTEKGKYVELRCDPISGHTALYWYRQSLGQGPEFLIYFQGTGAADDSGLPNDRFFAVRPEGSVSTLKIQRTERGDSAVYLCASSQRGEQETQYFGPGTRLLVL.

This chain uses TRBV6-1 with TRBJ2-7; TRBD1 matches at 7 bases. Germline V CDR1 and CDR2: MNHNS, SASEGT. The junction had 13 bases not matched to a gene; V was cut back by 7 bases and J by 1 base. The CDR3 has 16 amino acids. The CDR3 DNA reads TGTGCCAGCAATATAATCCCGGACAGGTATTCCTACGAGCAGTACTTC. Protein: CASNIIPDRYSYEQYF.

The chain recombines TRBV7-2 with TRBJ2-1; 7 bases match TRBD1. Germline V gene lookup returns CDR1 SGHTA and CDR2 FQGNSA. This CDR3 is built from 15 residues. The ends lost 6 bases at V and 2 bases at J; junction bases unmatched: 7. In nucleotides, the CDR3 is TGTGCCAGCAGTTTCCGGGACAGTCCCTACAATGAGCAGTTCTTC. As protein: CASSFRDSPYNEQFF. Based on the CDR3 plus reference TRBV7-2 and TRBJ2-1, the full variable domain is GAGVSQSPSNKVTEKGKDVELRCDPISGHTALYWYRQSLGQGLEFLIYFQGNSAPDKSGLPSDRFSAERTGGSVSTLTIQRTQQEDSAVYLCASSFRDSPYNEQFFGPGTRLTVL.

V and J are TRBV20-1 and TRBJ2-7; D call uncertain. V dropped 5 bases and J dropped 7 bases, with 9 bases sitting between them. Germline CDR1 is DFQATT and CDR2 is SNEGSKA (reference sequence). The CDR3 extends over 10 amino acids. CDR3 amino acids: CSAGQVEQYF. The CDR3 nucleotides read TGCAGTGCTGGCCAAGTGGAGCAGTACTTC.

This clonotype was seen a handful of times. The J gene is TRBJ2-3, the V gene TRBV20-1, with unresolved D. The CDR3 length is 12 residues. Trimming took off 4 bases at V and 6 bases at J, with 11 bases between the two ends. Germline CDR1 DFQATT, CDR2 SNEGSKA (reference sequence). CDR3: CSATSYLDTQYF. DNA for the CDR3: TGCAGTGCTACCTCGTACTTGGATACGCAGTATTTT.

This clonotype occurred a few times. This chain uses TRBV2 with TRBJ1-6, with D possibly being TRBD1 (5 bases). Trimming stripped 6 bases from V and 7 bases from J, with 13 bases between. CDR1 and CDR2 (germline): SNHLY, FYNNEI. The CDR3 contains 14 residues. The CDR3 here is CASRTLTANSPLHF. CDR3 bases: TGTGCCAGCAGGACTCTGACAGCAAATTCACCCCTCCACTTT. The full variable domain, completed using reference TRBV2 and TRBJ1-6, is EPEVTQTPSHQVTQMGQEVILRCVPISNHLYFYWYRQILGQKVEFLVSFYNNEISEKSEIFDDQFSVERPDGSNFTLKIRSTKLEDSAMYFCASRTLTANSPLHFGNGTRLTVT.

The chain is built from TRBV7-9 and TRBJ1-5; D not certain. CDR3 size: 15 residues. Germline loops: CDR1 SEHNR, CDR2 FQNEAQ (reference sequence). V was shortened by 3 bases and J by 0 bases, with 9 bases between the two germline ends. CDR3 nucleotide sequence: TGTGCCAGCAGCTTTACAGCCGATAGCAATCAGCCCCAGCATTTT. Translating it yields CASSFTADSNQPQHF.

The gene calls are TRBV18 and TRBJ2-2; D gene uncertain. V was shortened by 3 bases and J by 0 bases, with 5 bases between the two germline ends. The CDR3 loop spans 14 amino acids. The germline V gene encodes CDR1 KGHSH and CDR2 LQKENI. This chain's CDR3 is CASSPLTNTGELFF. Here the CDR3 DNA reads TGTGCCAGCTCACCTTTGACGAACACCGGGGAGCTGTTTTTT.

The chain recombines TRBV11-3 with TRBJ1-2; 11 bases align to TRBD1. Germline values: CDR1 SGHNT, CDR2 YENEEA. With V trimmed by 4 bases and J by 5 bases, 9 bases remained unmatched. The CDR3 runs to 16 residues. CDR3 residues: CASSSRTGGGRYGYTF. The DNA for the CDR3 is TGTGCCAGCAGCTCACGGACAGGGGGCGGCCGATATGGCTACACCTTC.

This clonotype was observed a handful of times. The rearrangement joins TRBV7-3 to TRBJ2-1; tentative D call: TRBD2 (7 bases). The CDR3 length is 15 residues. Germline CDR1 SGHTA, CDR2 FQGTGA. Trimming pared 1 base from V and 8 bases from J, leaving 15 bases between. The CDR3 reads CASSLMGGGGDEQFF. Written as DNA, the CDR3 is TGTGCCAGCAGCTTAATGGGGGGGGGCGGCGATGAGCAGTTCTTC.

This clonotype was seen a few times. This chain joins TRBV6-5 and TRBJ2-4, with 7 bases identical to TRBD1. V shed 6 bases and J 13 bases; nucleotides not matched to a gene: 15. CDR1 MNHEY and CDR2 SVGAGI come from the germline V gene. The CDR3 runs 14 residues. The CDR3 sequence is CASRTPGDREEQYF. CDR3 coding DNA: TGTGCCAGCAGGACCCCCGGAGACAGGGAAGAGCAGTACTTC.

Comment on this clonotype: This sequence may be a read error, since a much larger clone differs from it by one base. V gene TRBV29-1 combines with J gene TRBJ2-5; 11 bases map to TRBD2. CDR3 size: 12 residues. Looked up from germline, CDR1 is SQVTM and CDR2 is ANQGSEA. V dropped 5 bases and J dropped 7; count of bases not matched to a gene: 3. The CDR3: CSVTSGGGTQYF. CDR3 in DNA: TGCAGCGTTACTAGCGGGGGAGGGACCCAGTACTTC.